This TCR beta chain was sequenced during a study of blood T cell repertoires in COVID-19. Study-wide background: Italy, Spain and the United States were the sources of the convalescent and acute COVID-19 samples. Sample material is recorded as cDNA or gDNA derived from T cells, B-cell-depleted T cells, or PBMCs.

In the authors' methods: Reference gene primer amplification gave estimated nucleated cell counts. Using immunoSEQ multiplex PCR, the repertoire was profiled, and TCRdb retains in-frame clones only, with some absent. The V and J calls and clone size were taken over from that table, and D and trimming were inferred from the DNA. There are 250,000 to 300,000 clones in the sample; approximately 86% occur only once, and over 4% lies in the top ten. Germline-derived CDR1 and CDR2 are LNHDA and SQIVND (reference sequence). Trimming took 5 bases from V and 0 from J; bases not matched to a gene: 7. This CDR3 has 16 residues.

The TCR comes from an older woman with COVID-19, enrolled during active disease. The chain joins TRBV19 to TRBJ1-5; TRBD1 agrees at 7 bases. The sample comprised peripheral blood. CDR3 residues: CASSFQQGYSNQPQHF. The CDR3 DNA reads TGTGCCAGTAGTTTTCAACAGGGGTATAGCAATCAGCCCCAGCATTTT.